The source of this T cell receptor beta chain is a study of CD8 T cells in ankylosing spondylitis. Study-level points and caveats: Seemingly distinctive of ankylosing spondylitis blood was a TCR beta motif formed by eight highly homologous variants.

V was trimmed by 5 bases and J by 3 bases, leaving 11 bases between them. This CDR3 is 13 amino acids long. Germline loops: CDR1 SGHTA, CDR2 FQGNSA. This clonotype was seen only a few times. The antigen is not known. One entry per CDR3 protein results from TCRdb running MiXCR on the 5' RACE reads. The sample yields 250,000 to 300,000 distinct CDR3 sequences, over 15% seen once. The receptor was derived from a male donor with ankylosing spondylitis or in good health (not recorded which). V is TRBV7-2 and J is TRBJ2-7; weak D call: TRBD2 (5 bases). The sequencing input was blood, either unsorted or a sorted T cell fraction (not recorded which). This chain's CDR3 is CASSIHRGYEQYV. The CDR3 DNA reads as TGTGCCAGCAGCATCCATCGGGGCTACGAGCAGTACGTC.